Following are 29 T cell receptor beta chains from one sample sequenced in a study of CD8+ T cells in alopecia areata. As for treatment: oral pan-JAK inhibitor, 5-10 mg twice daily. Following extraction, RNA underwent reverse transcription to cDNA, which served as the sequencing template. Profiled with immunoSEQ multiplex PCR; TCRdb holds only in-frame clones, not every one. The sample has just over 150,000 clones; about two thirds are singletons. The sample consisted of CD4+ T cells sorted from blood, taken at week 4, from a patient treated with tofacitinib. The receptor source for this set is a human donor with alopecia areata.

The table lists this clone with a count of one. J is TRBJ1-1 and V is TRBV9; D is uncertain. The CDR3 is 16 amino acids. Trimming took 4 bases from V and 0 from J, leaving 16 bases between them. Germline V CDR1 and CDR2: SGDLS, YYNGEE. The CDR3 region is CASSPSGVVMNTEAFF. Here the CDR3 DNA reads TGTGCCAGCAGCCCAAGCGGGGTTGTTATGAACACTGAAGCTTTCTTT.

This clone was counted many times. This rearrangement joins TRBV27 to TRBJ1-2, with TRBD1 matching 7 bases. Germline CDR1 and CDR2: MNHEY and SMNVEV (reference sequence). The CDR3 extends over 13 amino acids. J lost 5 bases, V lost 4 bases, and 4 bases had no gene match. CDR3 amino acids: CASSSRGNYGYTF. The DNA for the CDR3 is TGTGCCAGCAGTTCCAGGGGGAATTATGGCTACACCTTC.

The rearrangement uses TRBV5-1 and TRBJ2-7; weak D call: TRBD2 (6 bases). Trimming removed 6 bases at V and 7 bases at J, with 14 bases between. The CDR3 consists of 12 residues. Germline loops: CDR1 SGHRS, CDR2 YFSETQ. CDR3 sequence reads: CASKEGIGEQYF. The DNA of the CDR3 is TGCGCCAGCAAGGAGGGAATCGGGGAGCAGTACTTC.

The genes are TRBV9 and TRBJ2-5; perhaps TRBD2 as D (5 bases). The germline V gene has CDR1 SGDLS and CDR2 YYNGEE. V was shortened by 0 bases and J by 5 bases, with 8 bases between the two germline ends. The CDR3 is 13 residues long. The CDR3 spells CASSVGPGETQYF. CDR3 DNA: TGTGCCAGCAGCGTAGGACCGGGGGAGACCCAGTACTTC. The variable domain in full, completed from reference TRBV9 and TRBJ2-5, reads DSGVTQTPKHLITATGQRVTLRCSPRSGDLSVYWYQQSLDQGLQFLIQYYNGEERAKGNILERFSAQQFPDLHSELNLSSLELGDSALYFCASSVGPGETQYFGPGTRLLVL.

Only a few counts were recorded for this clone. This sequence joins TRBV14 and TRBJ1-2; D unclear. CDR1 SGHDN and CDR2 FVKESK come from the germline V gene. Trimming removed 3 bases from V and 4 bases from J, with 12 bases in between. CDR3 length: 14 residues. In DNA, the CDR3 is TGTGCCAGCAGCCACCGTGGGGAGGGCTATGGCTACACCTTC. Residues: CASSHRGEGYGYTF.

This sequence joins TRBV5-1 and TRBJ2-5; D remains unclear. Germline values: CDR1 SGHRS, CDR2 YFSETQ. The ends were cut back, 2 bases at V and 1 base at J, with 12 bases in the middle. This CDR3 spans 15 amino acids. The CDR3 region is CASSFAPSTQETQYF. The CDR3 DNA reads TGCGCCAGCAGCTTTGCGCCCTCCACCCAAGAGACCCAGTACTTC. The variable domain in full, with the rest retrieved from reference TRBV5-1 and TRBJ2-5, is KAGVTQTPRYLIKTRGQQVTLSCSPISGHRSVSWYQQTPGQGLQFLFEYFSETQRNKGNFPGRFSGRQFSNSRSEMNVSTLELGDSALYLCASSFAPSTQETQYFGPGTRLLVL.

This chain connects TRBV5-6 to TRBJ1-2, with unresolved D. Germline V lookup: CDR1 SGHDT, CDR2 YYEEEE. The CDR3 spans 13 residues. V gave up 2 bases and J gave up 4 bases, with 9 bases separating them. As DNA, the CDR3 is TGTGCCAGCAGCTTAGGTCGGGGCTATGGCTACACCTTC. The encoded protein is CASSLGRGYGYTF. The whole variable domain, remainder taken from reference TRBV5-6 and TRBJ1-2, is DAGVTQSPTHLIKTRGQQVTLRCSPKSGHDTVSWYQQALGQGPQFIFQYYEEEERQRGNFPDRFSGHQFPNYSSELNVNALLLGDSALYLCASSLGRGYGYTFGSGTRLTVV.

This clone was seen more than once but under ten times. This chain uses TRBV28 with TRBJ1-2; no clear D. Germline values: CDR1 MDHEN, CDR2 SYDVKM. Trimming removed 3 bases at V and 8 bases at J, with 7 bases between. The CDR3 has 11 amino acids. The CDR3 region has the DNA TGTGCCAGCAGTTTTGTTGGAGGCTACACCTTC. It specifies CASSFVGGYTF.

The rearrangement uses TRBV27 and TRBJ1-6; the D gene is possibly TRBD1 (5 bases). V was clipped by 3 bases and J by 3 bases, with 9 bases between them. CDR3 length: 15 amino acids. Germline V gives CDR1 MNHEY, CDR2 SMNVEV (reference sequence). CDR3: CASSFTGLYNSPLHF. The CDR3 coding sequence is TGTGCCAGCAGTTTCACAGGTCTCTATAATTCACCCCTCCACTTT.

This clone has more than one count but fewer than ten. The CDR3 is CASRPTASGNTIYF. In DNA, the CDR3 is TGTGCCAGCAGACCCACAGCCTCTGGAAACACCATATATTTT. V usage is TRBV7-9 and J usage is TRBJ1-3; D is uncertain. CDR1 and CDR2 (germline): SEHNR, FQNEAQ (reference sequence). The CDR3 contains 14 residues. Between the trimmed V and J ends, which lost 6 bases and 0 bases, there was a span of 9 bases.

The chain has TRBV6-6 and TRBJ2-3; D uncertain. CDR3 size: 12 residues. Germline CDR1 MNHNY, CDR2 SVGAGI (reference sequence). Trimming took off 4 bases at V and 2 bases at J, with 4 bases between the two ends. This CDR3 reads CASSFSTDTQYF. CDR3 in DNA: TGTGCCAGCAGTTTCTCCACAGATACGCAGTATTTT.

This clone has only a few counts. The chain joins TRBV4-2 to TRBJ1-5; 8 bases map to TRBD1. The V and J ends lost 0 bases and 5 bases, in that order; junction bases with no gene match: 6. The CDR3 loop spans 16 amino acids. Germline assignment: CDR1 LGHNA and CDR2 YNFKEQ. This CDR3 is CASSQENIRGHQPQHF. CDR3 bases: TGTGCCAGCAGCCAAGAGAATATCAGGGGGCATCAGCCCCAGCATTTT.

The table lists this clone with a few counts. This chain connects TRBV29-1 to TRBJ2-5; a weak D match, TRBD2 (5 bases). Trimming stripped 4 bases from V and 5 bases from J, with 8 bases between. CDR1 is SQVTM, CDR2 ANQGSEA, per germline. CDR3 length: 11 residues. The CDR3 reads CSVGQRETQYF. CDR3 nucleotides: TGCAGCGTTGGCCAGCGGGAGACCCAGTACTTC.

The CDR3 protein is CSASDGSSGANVLTF. The CDR3 nucleotides read TGCAGCGCCTCGGACGGAAGCTCTGGGGCCAACGTCCTGACTTTC. The genes are TRBV29-1 and TRBJ2-6; D is uncertain. The germline gives CDR1 SQVTM, CDR2 ANQGSEA. V dropped 7 bases and J dropped 0 bases, with 13 bases sitting between them. CDR3 length equals 15 residues.

The J gene is TRBJ2-7, the V gene TRBV29-1; 7 bases are a match to TRBD2. With the DNA end fitting TRBJ2-5 better, the J assignment may be wrong. CDR1 SQVTM and CDR2 ANQGSEA come from the germline V gene. This CDR3 has 14 amino acids. The CDR3 region is CSVSGGEGWETQYF. The CDR3 nucleotides are TGCAGCGTCTCCGGCGGGGAGGGTTGGGAGACCCAGTACTTC.

The gene calls are TRBV29-1 and TRBJ2-5; 8 bases agree with TRBD1. The CDR3 length is 13 residues. The V gene end was trimmed by 4 bases and the J gene end by 4 bases; junction bases not matched to a gene: 5. Germline values: CDR1 SQVTM, CDR2 ANQGSEA. This CDR3 is CSVGQGFGETQYF. CDR3 DNA sequence: TGCAGCGTTGGACAGGGGTTCGGAGAGACCCAGTACTTC.

This clone has just one count. The V call is TRBV30, the J call TRBJ2-7; possible D gene TRBD2, 5 bases. Trimming cost V 6 bases and J 1 base, with 13 bases left between them. Per germline, CDR1 GTSNPN and CDR2 SVGIG (reference sequence). This CDR3 comprises 13 residues. The CDR3 DNA is TGTGCCTGCCCGGGAAGATCATCCTACGAGCAGTACTTC. This encodes CACPGRSSYEQYF. The full variable domain, its missing parts supplied by reference TRBV30 and TRBJ2-7, is SQTIHQWPATLVQPVGSPLSLECTVEGTSNPNLYWYRQAAGRGLQLLFYSVGIGQISSEVPQNLSASRPQDRQFILSSKKLLLSDSGFYLCACPGRSSYEQYFGPGTRLTVT.

This clone was counted only a few times. This chain connects TRBV20-1 to TRBJ2-5; D is unclear. V was clipped by 1 base and J by 3 bases, with 3 bases between them. Looked up from germline, CDR1 is DFQATT and CDR2 is SNEGSKA (reference sequence). There are 11 residues in the CDR3. The CDR3 loop reads CSARGEETQYF. The CDR3 coding sequence is TGCAGTGCTAGAGGGGAAGAGACCCAGTACTTC.

For the CDR3, the DNA is TGTGCCAGCAGTGAAGGGGGCGGTGGCACAGATACGCAGTATTTT. It yields the protein CASSEGGGGTDTQYF. The chain couples TRBV2 to TRBJ2-3; weak D call: TRBD1 (5 bases). The CDR3 spans 15 residues. Trimming shortened V by 1 base and J by 1 base, and 9 bases separated the two germline ends. CDR1 is SNHLY and CDR2 is FYNNEI in the germline V gene. Drawing the rest from reference TRBV2 and TRBJ2-3, the complete variable domain is EPEVTQTPSHQVTQMGQEVILRCVPISNHLYFYWYRQILGQKVEFLVSFYNNEISEKSEIFDDQFSVERPDGSNFTLKIRSTKLEDSAMYFCASSEGGGGTDTQYFGPGTRLTVL.

This clone has just one count. This chain joins TRBV5-1 and TRBJ2-5, with D perhaps TRBD1 or TRBD2 (5 bases each). CDR1 and CDR2 from the germline V gene are SGHRS and YFSETQ. This CDR3 has 15 amino acids. V gave up 2 bases and J gave up 1 base, with 12 bases separating them. The CDR3 DNA follows: TGCGCCAGCAGCTTACGAACCGGGACCCAAGAGACCCAGTACTTC. Amino acid sequence: CASSLRTGTQETQYF.

V usage is TRBV13 and J usage is TRBJ2-3; 10 nucleotides line up with TRBD2. Germline trimming cut 4 bases from V and 1 base from J; bases unmatched to any gene: 2. CDR1 PRHDT and CDR2 FYEKMQ come from the germline V gene (reference sequence). The CDR3 has 15 amino acids. CDR3 sequence (DNA): TGTGCCAGCAGCTCCCTAGCGGGGGGCACAGATACGCAGTATTTT. It translates to CASSSLAGGTDTQYF.

CDR3 amino acids: CASSVRGARGNQPQHF. In DNA form, the CDR3 reads TGTGCCAGCAGTGTTCGGGGGGCTAGAGGCAATCAGCCCCAGCATTTT. The chain uses TRBV2 and TRBJ1-5, with D possibly matching TRBD1 (6 bases). Germline CDR1 and CDR2: SNHLY and FYNNEI. V lost 4 bases, J lost 2 bases, and 15 bases lay in between. CDR3 length: 16 amino acids. Looking up the rest from reference TRBV2 and TRBJ1-5 gives the full variable domain: EPEVTQTPSHQVTQMGQEVILRCVPISNHLYFYWYRQILGQKVEFLVSFYNNEISEKSEIFDDQFSVERPDGSNFTLKIRSTKLEDSAMYFCASSVRGARGNQPQHFGDGTRLSIL.

The V gene is TRBV12-5, the J gene TRBJ2-7, with 9 bases aligning to TRBD1. This CDR3 has 16 amino acids. CDR1 and CDR2 from the germline V gene are LGHNT and FRNRAP. Germline trimming cut 2 bases from V and 6 bases from J; bases unmatched to any gene: 11. The CDR3 reads CASGLTIGTGQGEQYF. CDR3 DNA: TGTGCTAGTGGTTTGACAATCGGGACAGGGCAGGGCGAGCAGTACTTC. Based on the CDR3 plus reference TRBV12-5 and TRBJ2-7, the full variable domain is DARVTQTPRHKVTEMGQEVTMRCQPILGHNTVFWYRQTMMQGLELLAYFRNRAPLDDSGMPKDRFSAEMPDATLATLKIQPSEPRDSAVYFCASGLTIGTGQGEQYFGPGTRLTVT.

V usage is TRBV2 and J usage is TRBJ2-5; possibly TRBD2 for D (6 bases). Germline loops: CDR1 SNHLY, CDR2 FYNNEI. V lost 11 bases, J lost 5 bases, and 18 bases lay in between. This CDR3 has 13 amino acids. CDR3 sequence (DNA): TGTGCCTTTTACGGGCGGAGGGAGGAGACCCAGTACTTC. Amino acid sequence: CAFYGRREETQYF. The variable domain in full, with the rest retrieved from reference TRBV2 and TRBJ2-5, is EPEVTQTPSHQVTQMGQEVILRCVPISNHLYFYWYRQILGQKVEFLVSFYNNEISEKSEIFDDQFSVERPDGSNFTLKIRSTKLEDSAMYFCAFYGRREETQYFGPGTRLLVL.

The chain combines TRBV20-1 with TRBJ2-7; unclear D gene. V lost 5 bases, J lost 3 bases, and 5 bases lay in between. Per the germline V gene, CDR1 is DFQATT and CDR2 is SNEGSKA (reference sequence). The CDR3 covers 10 residues. This chain's CDR3 is CSAGHYEQYF. Written as DNA, the CDR3 is TGCAGTGCTGGCCACTACGAGCAGTACTTC.

The CDR3 loop is CASSPMLTAGTQYF. CDR3 sequence (DNA): TGTGCCAGCAGCCCCATGTTAACGGCTGGGACCCAGTACTTC. The rearrangement links TRBV11-2 to TRBJ2-5; D uncertain. The V end lost 5 bases, the J end lost 7 bases, and 17 bases lay between the germline ends. Germline CDR1 is SGHAT and CDR2 is FQNNGV. The CDR3 has 14 amino acids.

V and J are TRBV30 and TRBJ1-5; a weak D match, TRBD1 (6 bases). The CDR3 totals 15 residues. The germline V and J ends were trimmed by 3 bases and 7 bases, with 19 bases remaining between them. Per germline, CDR1 GTSNPN and CDR2 SVGIG (reference sequence). CDR3 coding DNA: TGTGCCTGGAGCCCCTTAGGCAGGGGCCAACAGCCCCAGCATTTT. Translated: CAWSPLGRGQQPQHF.

In its sample, this clone was seen once. J is TRBJ2-3 and V is TRBV2, with D hard to call. CDR3 length: 14 amino acids. Germline V gene data show CDR1 as SNHLY and CDR2 as FYNNEI. With 7 bases removed from V and 4 bases from J, the gap between germline ends came to 15 bases. The CDR3 DNA sequence: TGTGCCAGCACCGGTTGGGGTATCCCAGATACGCAGTATTTT. It codes for CASTGWGIPDTQYF.

J is TRBJ2-7 and V is TRBV5-4; 8 bases fit TRBD1. The germline V gene has CDR1 SGHNT and CDR2 YYREEE (reference sequence). Germline trimming cut 4 bases from V and 3 bases from J; bases unmatched to any gene: 3. The CDR3 length is 13 residues. This CDR3 reads CASSLDRDYEQYF. The CDR3 DNA follows: TGTGCCAGCAGCCTGGACAGGGACTACGAGCAGTACTTC.